This T cell receptor beta chain was identified in a study of OX40 agonist ivuxolimab in advanced cancers. Concerning the study at large: Ivuxolimab was an agonistic, fully human IgG2 monoclonal antibody directed against OX40 (CD134), a costimulatory receptor. Intravenous ivuxolimab was administered to patients every 2 weeks at six dose levels: 0.01, 0.1, 0.3, 1.5, 3 and 10 mg/kg. Of the 50 to 55 dose-escalation patients, hepatocellular carcinoma was present in approximately 20, melanoma in approximately 15, renal cell carcinoma in 9 and head and neck cancer in 9. A male proportion of 82.7% and a mean age of 60 years, ranging from about 23 to 90, were recorded for the dose-escalation cohort. Prior anti-PD-1, anti-PD-L1 or anti-CTLA-4 therapy was permitted, and checkpoint inhibitors had been received by around 39% of dose-escalation patients. Three dose-escalation patients achieved partial responses, one with hepatocellular carcinoma and two with cutaneous melanoma. Peripheral TCRbeta sequencing was intended to test whether TCR sequence diversity was altered and clonal T-cell expansion was caused by ivuxolimab. The monotherapy dose-escalation portion (N of about 57 patients) of the phase I ivuxolimab trial is reported in the paper.

The trial excluded patients who had a history of autoimmune disease or who were on systemic immunosuppression. Peripheral blood for TCR sequencing was collected from all dose cohorts at baseline, on cycle 4 day 1, and on cycle 7 day 1. The samples were taken from a phase I, first-in-human, multicenter, open-label dose-escalation trial of ivuxolimab. Adults with locally advanced or metastatic head and neck squamous cell, hepatocellular, melanoma or renal cell carcinoma were enrolled in the trial. Before TCR sequencing, CD4+ T cells and CD8+ T cells were sorted from peripheral blood as separate populations. Genomic DNA was extracted from sorted cells for sequencing of the TCRbeta CDR3 region. The immunoSEQ Assay was used for sequencing of TCRbeta CDR3 regions. Drawn from immuneACCESS, this table holds only the in-frame rearrangements with V and J called that TCRdb kept. Clones are partly lost; checked studies trace under half to an unresolved V gene and leave the rest unexplained. The sample includes about 27,000 clones, with approximately 90% observed a single time. Approximately 19% of the sample comes from the top ten.

There are 14 amino acids in the CDR3, from cysteine to phenylalanine inclusive. Just CDR3 DNA is preserved here, 42 bases in frame from base 1. V and J are truncated by 4 bases and 3 bases respectively, leaving an intervening sequence of 9 bases. The germline V gene supplies CDR1 ENHRY and CDR2 SYGVKD. A remark on this clone: No cognate antigen has been identified for it. Base qualities were left out, and no much larger clone turns up one base away.

Beyond this particular receptor, the publication reports: Low levels of normalized T-cell clonal expansion were also seen in some patients who did not respond. In partial responders in the 0.1-3.0 mg/kg groups, normalized peripheral clonal expansion was found to be among the lowest, especially among CD8+ T cells. The antigen specificity of the peripheral T cells that underwent clonal expansion was not determined. After ivuxolimab, more expanded clones were found on average in CD8+ T cells than in CD4+ T cells. Clonal expansion of both CD4+ and CD8+ blood T cells was observed from baseline to week 6 at doses 0.1 to 3.0 mg/kg.

The chain is encoded by TRBV10-3 joined to TRBJ2-2; possibly the D gene is TRBD1, per 6 matching bases. The sequenced sample was CD4+ or CD8+ T cells sorted from blood, obtained in a trial of the OX40 agonist ivuxolimab. The clonotype comes from an adult with an advanced solid tumor such as melanoma, head and neck, liver or kidney cancer. The CDR3 amino acid sequence is: CAISAGTYTGELFF. The nucleotide sequence reads TGTGCCATCAGTGCCGGGACATACACCGGGGAGCTGTTTTTT.